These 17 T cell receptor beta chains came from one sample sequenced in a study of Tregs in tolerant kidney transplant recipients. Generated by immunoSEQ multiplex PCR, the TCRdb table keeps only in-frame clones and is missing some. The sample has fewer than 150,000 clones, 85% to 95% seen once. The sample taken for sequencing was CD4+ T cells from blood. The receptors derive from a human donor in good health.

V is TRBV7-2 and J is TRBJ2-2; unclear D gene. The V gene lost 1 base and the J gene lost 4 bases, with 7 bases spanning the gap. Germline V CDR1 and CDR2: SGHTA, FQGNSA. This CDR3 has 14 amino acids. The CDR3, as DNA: TGTGCCAGCAGCTTAGGACGGAGCACCGGGGAGCTGTTTTTT. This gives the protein CASSLGRSTGELFF. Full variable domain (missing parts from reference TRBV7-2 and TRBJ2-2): GAGVSQSPSNKVTEKGKDVELRCDPISGHTALYWYRQSLGQGLEFLIYFQGNSAPDKSGLPSDRFSAERTGGSVSTLTIQRTQQEDSAVYLCASSLGRSTGELFFGEGSRLTVL.

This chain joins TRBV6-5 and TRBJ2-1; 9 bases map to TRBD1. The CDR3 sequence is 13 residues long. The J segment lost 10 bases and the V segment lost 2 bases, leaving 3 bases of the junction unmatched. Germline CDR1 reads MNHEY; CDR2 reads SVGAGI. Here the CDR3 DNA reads TGTGCCAGCAGTTACCCCGGGACAGGGGAGCAGTTCTTC. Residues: CASSYPGTGEQFF.

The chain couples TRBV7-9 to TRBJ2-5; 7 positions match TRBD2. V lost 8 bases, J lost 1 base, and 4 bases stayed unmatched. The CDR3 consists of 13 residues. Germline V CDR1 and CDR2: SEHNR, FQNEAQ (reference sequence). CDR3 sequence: CASGTTSQETQYF. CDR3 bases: TGTGCCAGCGGGACTACGAGCCAAGAGACCCAGTACTTC. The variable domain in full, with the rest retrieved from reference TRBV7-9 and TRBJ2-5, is DTGVSQNPRHKITKRGQNVTFRCDPISEHNRLYWYRQTLGQGPEFLTYFQNEAQLEKSRLLSDRFSAERPKGSFSTLEIQRTEQGDSAMYLCASGTTSQETQYFGPGTRLLVL.

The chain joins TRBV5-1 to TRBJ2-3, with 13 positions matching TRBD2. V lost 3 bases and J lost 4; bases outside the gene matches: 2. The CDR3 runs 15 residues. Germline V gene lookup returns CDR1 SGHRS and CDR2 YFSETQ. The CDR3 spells CASSSGLAGADTQYF. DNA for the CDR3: TGCGCCAGCAGCTCTGGACTAGCGGGGGCAGATACGCAGTATTTT.

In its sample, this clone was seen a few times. CDR3 DNA: TGTGCCATCAGTGAGTCCCTAAGGGGGTCCATGAACACTGAAGCTTTCTTT. Translating it yields CAISESLRGSMNTEAFF. The chain is built from TRBV10-3 and TRBJ1-1, with D tentatively TRBD1 (6 bases). Germline V gene sequence: CDR1 ENHRY, CDR2 SYGVKD. Trimming pared 0 bases from V and 0 bases from J, leaving 14 bases between. This CDR3 is 17 amino acids long.

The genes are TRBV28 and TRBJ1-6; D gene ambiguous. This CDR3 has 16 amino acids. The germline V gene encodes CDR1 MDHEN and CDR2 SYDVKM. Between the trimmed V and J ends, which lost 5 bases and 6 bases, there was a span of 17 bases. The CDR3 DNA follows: TGTGCCAGCAGTCTCACGCTCCAGAGGGCTAATTCACCCCTCCACTTT. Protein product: CASSLTLQRANSPLHF.

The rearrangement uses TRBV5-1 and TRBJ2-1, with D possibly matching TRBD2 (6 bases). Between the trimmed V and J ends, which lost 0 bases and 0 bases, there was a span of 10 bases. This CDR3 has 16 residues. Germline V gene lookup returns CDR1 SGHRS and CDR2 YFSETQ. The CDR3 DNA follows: TGCGCCAGCAGCTTGGGCGGGGTAGGCTCCTACAATGAGCAGTTCTTC. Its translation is CASSLGGVGSYNEQFF. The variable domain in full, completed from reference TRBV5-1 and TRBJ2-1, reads KAGVTQTPRYLIKTRGQQVTLSCSPISGHRSVSWYQQTPGQGLQFLFEYFSETQRNKGNFPGRFSGRQFSNSRSEMNVSTLELGDSALYLCASSLGGVGSYNEQFFGPGTRLTVL.

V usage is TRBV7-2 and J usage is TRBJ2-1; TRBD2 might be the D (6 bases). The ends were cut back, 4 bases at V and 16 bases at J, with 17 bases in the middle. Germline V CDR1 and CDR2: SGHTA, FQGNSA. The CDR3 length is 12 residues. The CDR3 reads CASSSGRGLNFF. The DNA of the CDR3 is TGTGCCAGCAGCTCCGGGCGGGGACTCAACTTCTTC.

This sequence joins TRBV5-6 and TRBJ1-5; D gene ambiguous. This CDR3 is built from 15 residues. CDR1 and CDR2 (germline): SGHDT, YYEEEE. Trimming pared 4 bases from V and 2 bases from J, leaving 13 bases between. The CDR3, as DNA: TGTGCCAGCAGCCCTCGGGGTATCGGCAATCAGCCCCAGCATTTT. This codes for CASSPRGIGNQPQHF.

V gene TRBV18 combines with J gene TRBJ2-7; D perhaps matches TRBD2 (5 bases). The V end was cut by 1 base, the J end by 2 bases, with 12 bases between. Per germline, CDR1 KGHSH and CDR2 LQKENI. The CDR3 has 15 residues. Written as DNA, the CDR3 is TGTGCCAGCTCACCACGGAGGTTAGGGCCCTACGAGCAGTACTTC. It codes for CASSPRRLGPYEQYF.

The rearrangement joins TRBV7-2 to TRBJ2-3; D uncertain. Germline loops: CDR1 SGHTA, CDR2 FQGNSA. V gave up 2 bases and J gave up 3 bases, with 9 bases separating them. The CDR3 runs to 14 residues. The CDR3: CASSLSPRTDTQYF. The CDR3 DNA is TGTGCCAGCAGCTTATCGCCGAGAACAGATACGCAGTATTTT.

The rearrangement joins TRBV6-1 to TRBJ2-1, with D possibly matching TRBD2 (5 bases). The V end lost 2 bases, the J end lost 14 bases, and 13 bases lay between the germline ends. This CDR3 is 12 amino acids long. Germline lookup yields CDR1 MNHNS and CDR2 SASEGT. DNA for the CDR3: TGTGCCAGCAGTGAAAGGATAAACGGGGAGTTCTTC. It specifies CASSERINGEFF.

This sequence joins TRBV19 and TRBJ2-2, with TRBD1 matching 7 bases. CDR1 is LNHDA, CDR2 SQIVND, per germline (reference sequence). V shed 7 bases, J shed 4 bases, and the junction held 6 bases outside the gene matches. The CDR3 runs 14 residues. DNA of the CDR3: TGTGCCAGTACGGACAGGCCGAGCACCGGGGAGCTGTTTTTT. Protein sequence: CASTDRPSTGELFF.

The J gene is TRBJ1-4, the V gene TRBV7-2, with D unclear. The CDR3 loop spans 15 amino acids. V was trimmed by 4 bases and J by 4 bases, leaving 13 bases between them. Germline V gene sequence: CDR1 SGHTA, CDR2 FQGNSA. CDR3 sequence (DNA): TGTGCCAGCAGCTCAGCGGCTGGCCGTAATGAAAAACTGTTTTTT. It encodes CASSSAAGRNEKLFF.

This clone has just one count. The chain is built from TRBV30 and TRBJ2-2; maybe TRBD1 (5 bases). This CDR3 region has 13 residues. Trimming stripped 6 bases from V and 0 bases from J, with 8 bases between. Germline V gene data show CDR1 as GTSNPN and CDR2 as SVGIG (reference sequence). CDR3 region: CACKDTNTGELFF. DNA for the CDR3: TGTGCCTGCAAGGACACGAACACCGGGGAGCTGTTTTTT.

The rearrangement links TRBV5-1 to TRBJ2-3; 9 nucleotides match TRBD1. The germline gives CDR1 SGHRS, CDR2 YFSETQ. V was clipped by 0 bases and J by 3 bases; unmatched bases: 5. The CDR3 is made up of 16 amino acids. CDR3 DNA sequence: TGCGCCAGCAGCTTGGGACAGGGGGGAGGGACAGATACGCAGTATTTT. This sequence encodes CASSLGQGGGTDTQYF.

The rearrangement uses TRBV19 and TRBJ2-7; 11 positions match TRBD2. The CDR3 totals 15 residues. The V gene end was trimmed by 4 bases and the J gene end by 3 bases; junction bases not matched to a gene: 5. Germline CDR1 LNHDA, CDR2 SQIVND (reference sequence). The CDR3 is CASSRGTSGYYEQYF. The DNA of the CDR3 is TGTGCCAGTAGTAGGGGGACTAGCGGCTACTACGAGCAGTACTTC.